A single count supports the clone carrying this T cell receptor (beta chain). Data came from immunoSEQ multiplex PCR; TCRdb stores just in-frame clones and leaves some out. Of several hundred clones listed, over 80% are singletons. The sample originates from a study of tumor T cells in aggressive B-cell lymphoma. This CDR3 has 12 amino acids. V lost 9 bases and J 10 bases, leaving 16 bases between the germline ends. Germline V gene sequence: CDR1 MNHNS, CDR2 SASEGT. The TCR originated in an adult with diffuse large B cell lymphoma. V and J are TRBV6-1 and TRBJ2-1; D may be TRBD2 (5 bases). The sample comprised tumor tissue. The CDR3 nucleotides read TGTGCCAGAGATACTAGGACTTGGGAGCAGTTCTTC. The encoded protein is CARDTRTWEQFF.